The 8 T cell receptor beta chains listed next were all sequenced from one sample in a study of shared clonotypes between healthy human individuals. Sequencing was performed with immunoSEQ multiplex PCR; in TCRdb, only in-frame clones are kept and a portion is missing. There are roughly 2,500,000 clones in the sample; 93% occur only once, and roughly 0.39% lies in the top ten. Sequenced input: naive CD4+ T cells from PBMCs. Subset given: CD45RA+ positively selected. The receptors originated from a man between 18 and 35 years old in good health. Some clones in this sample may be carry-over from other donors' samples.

For the CDR3, the DNA is TGTGCCAGCAGCTCCGCCGGGCCCGTAACAGATACGCAGTATTTT. Translated: CASSSAGPVTDTQYF. The J gene is TRBJ2-3, the V gene TRBV5-4; D not certain. Germline V gene sequence: CDR1 SGHNT, CDR2 YYREEE (reference sequence). Between the trimmed V and J ends, which lost 3 bases and 3 bases, there was a span of 14 bases. CDR3 size: 15 residues.

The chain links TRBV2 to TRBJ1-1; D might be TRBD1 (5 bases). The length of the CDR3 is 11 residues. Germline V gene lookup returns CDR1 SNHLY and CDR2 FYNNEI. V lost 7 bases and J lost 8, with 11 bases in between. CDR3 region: CASKEGWEAFF. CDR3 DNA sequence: TGTGCCAGCAAAGAGGGGTGGGAAGCTTTCTTT.

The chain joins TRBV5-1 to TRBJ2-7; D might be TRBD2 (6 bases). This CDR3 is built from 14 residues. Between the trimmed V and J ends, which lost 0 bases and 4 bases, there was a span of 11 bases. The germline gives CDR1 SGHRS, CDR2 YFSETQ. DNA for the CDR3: TGCGCCAGCAGCTTGGCCGGGCGGGGATACGAGCAGTACTTC. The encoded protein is CASSLAGRGYEQYF.

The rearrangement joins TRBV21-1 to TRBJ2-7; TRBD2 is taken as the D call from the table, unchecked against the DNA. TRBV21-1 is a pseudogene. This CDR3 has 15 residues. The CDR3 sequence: CASSKCGSGVYEQYF. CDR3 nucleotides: TGTGCCAGCAGCAAATGTGGTAGCGGGGTCTACGAGCAGTACTTC.

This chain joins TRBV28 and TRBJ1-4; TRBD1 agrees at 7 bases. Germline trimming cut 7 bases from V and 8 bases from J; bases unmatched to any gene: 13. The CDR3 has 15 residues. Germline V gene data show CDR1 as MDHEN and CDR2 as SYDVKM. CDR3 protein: CASILRGTAREKLFF. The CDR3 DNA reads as TGTGCCAGCATTCTACGTGGGACAGCCCGAGAAAAACTGTTTTTT.

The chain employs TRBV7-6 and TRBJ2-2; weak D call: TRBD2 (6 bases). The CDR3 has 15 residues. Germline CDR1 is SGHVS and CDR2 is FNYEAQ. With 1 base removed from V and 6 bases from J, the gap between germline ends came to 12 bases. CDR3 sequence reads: CASSLVGGVPGELFF. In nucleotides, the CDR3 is TGTGCCAGCAGCTTAGTGGGGGGAGTTCCCGGGGAGCTGTTTTTT.

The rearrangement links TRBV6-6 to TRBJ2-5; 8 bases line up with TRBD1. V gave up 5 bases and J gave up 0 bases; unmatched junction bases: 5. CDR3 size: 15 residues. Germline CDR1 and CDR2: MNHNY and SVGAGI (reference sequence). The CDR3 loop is CASSPGQENQETQYF. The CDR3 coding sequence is TGTGCCAGCAGTCCGGGACAGGAAAACCAAGAGACCCAGTACTTC.

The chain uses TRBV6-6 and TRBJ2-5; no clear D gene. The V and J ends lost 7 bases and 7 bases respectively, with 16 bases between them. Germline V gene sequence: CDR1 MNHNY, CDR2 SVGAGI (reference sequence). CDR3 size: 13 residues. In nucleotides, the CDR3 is TGTGCCAGCACATCAATGGGGATTTGGACCCAGTACTTC. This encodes CASTSMGIWTQYF.